The 19 T cell receptor beta chains listed next were all sequenced from one sample in a study of cytomegalovirus exposure and HLA in healthy donors. The method was immunoSEQ multiplex PCR; TCRdb's version includes in-frame clones alone and lacks a portion of them. The table shows some 190,000 clones, with about 84% occurring only once. The source material was PBMCs. These TCRs come from a young woman in good health and CMV-seronegative.

The V gene is TRBV6-1, the J gene TRBJ2-7; 9 positions agree with TRBD2. Germline CDR1 is MNHNS and CDR2 is SASEGT. Trimming took 3 bases from V and 1 from J; bases not matched to a gene: 4. The CDR3 covers 15 residues. The CDR3, as DNA: TGTGCCAGCAGTGAGCGGACTAGCGAGTCCTACGAGCAGTACTTC. This encodes CASSERTSESYEQYF.

The chain uses TRBV7-3 and TRBJ2-2; D is ambiguous. The germline V and J ends were trimmed by 6 bases and 2 bases, with 4 bases remaining between them. Looked up from germline, CDR1 is SGHTA and CDR2 is FQGTGA. There are 12 residues in the CDR3. The CDR3 bases are TGTGCCAGCAGAACTAACACCGGGGAGCTGTTTTTT. Its translation is CASRTNTGELFF. The whole variable domain, remainder taken from reference TRBV7-3 and TRBJ2-2, is GAGVSQTPSNKVTEKGKYVELRCDPISGHTALYWYRQSLGQGPEFLIYFQGTGAADDSGLPNDRFFAVRPEGSVSTLKIQRTERGDSAVYLCASRTNTGELFFGEGSRLTVL.

The chain uses TRBV29-1 and TRBJ2-2, with 11 bases aligning to TRBD2. Trimming at V came to 4 bases and at J to 4 bases, leaving 8 bases not matched to a gene. The CDR3 contains 16 residues. CDR1 SQVTM and CDR2 ANQGSEA come from the germline V gene. CDR3 nucleotides: TGCAGCGTTGGGCTAGCGGGAGGTTGGGCCACCGGGGAGCTGTTTTTT. Translated: CSVGLAGGWATGELFF.

The CDR3 DNA sequence: TGTGCCAGCAGTTACAGCAGGGGGCAAGAGACCCAGTACTTC. The encoded protein is CASSYSRGQETQYF. The rearrangement uses TRBV6-6 and TRBJ2-5, with 7 bases lining up with TRBD1. After removal of 2 bases from V and 2 bases from J, the junction contained 2 bases not matched to a gene. The CDR3 covers 14 residues. Germline CDR1 is MNHNY and CDR2 is SVGAGI (reference sequence).

The chain employs TRBV19 and TRBJ1-5; D gene unclear. The germline CDR1 and CDR2 sequences are LNHDA and SQIVND (reference sequence). The CDR3 is 16 residues long. V was cut by 3 bases and J by 4 bases, with 16 bases left in between. This CDR3 is CASSIIGYPQNQPQHF. The CDR3 DNA reads as TGTGCCAGTAGTATCATCGGGTATCCCCAGAATCAGCCCCAGCATTTT.

The chain uses TRBV14 and TRBJ2-3, with D perhaps TRBD2 (6 bases). The V gene lost 0 bases and the J gene lost 1 base, with 23 bases spanning the gap. This CDR3 has 20 residues. Germline CDR1 and CDR2: SGHDN and FVKESK. CDR3 sequence reads: CASSQDRESGGRTGTDTQYF. CDR3 coding DNA: TGTGCCAGCAGCCAAGATCGGGAGAGCGGAGGGAGGACTGGCACAGATACGCAGTATTTT. The whole variable domain, remainder taken from reference TRBV14 and TRBJ2-3, is EAGVTQFPSHSVIEKGQTVTLRCDPISGHDNLYWYRRVMGKEIKFLLHFVKESKQDESGMPNNRFLAERTGGTYSTLKVQPAELEDSGVYFCASSQDRESGGRTGTDTQYFGPGTRLTVL.

The rearrangement uses TRBV30 and TRBJ2-5; 9 positions agree with TRBD1. CDR3 length equals 14 residues. From germline, CDR1 is GTSNPN and CDR2 SVGIG (reference sequence). The J segment lost 4 bases and the V segment lost 2 bases, leaving 5 bases of the junction unmatched. The DNA for the CDR3 is TGTGCCTGGAGTAAGGACAGGGGAAGAGAGACCCAGTACTTC. Translation: CAWSKDRGRETQYF.

This clone was detected a few times. The chain couples TRBV2 to TRBJ1-6; 7 nucleotides match TRBD1. The J segment lost 6 bases and the V segment lost 6 bases, leaving 5 bases of the junction unmatched. The CDR3 runs to 14 residues. CDR1 and CDR2 (germline): SNHLY, FYNNEI. CDR3 sequence: CASRGGQFNSPLHF. CDR3 nucleotide sequence: TGTGCCAGCAGGGGGGGACAGTTTAATTCACCCCTCCACTTT.

The chain has TRBV18 and TRBJ1-2; tentatively, D is TRBD1 (6 bases). The CDR3 consists of 14 residues. Trimming removed 3 bases at V and 6 bases at J, with 14 bases between. Germline V gives CDR1 KGHSH, CDR2 LQKENI. This chain's CDR3 is CASSPVGGRDGYTF. Written as DNA, the CDR3 is TGTGCCAGCTCACCGGTAGGGGGAAGGGATGGCTACACCTTC.

The chain has TRBV10-1 and TRBJ2-2; D perhaps matches TRBD2 (6 bases). The germline V and J ends were trimmed by 4 bases and 1 base, with 13 bases remaining between them. In germline, CDR1 is WNHNN, CDR2 SYGVQD (reference sequence). The CDR3 has 16 residues. As DNA, the CDR3 is TGCGCCAGCAGTGTAGTAGCGGCTATGAACACCGGGGAGCTGTTTTTT. Amino acid sequence: CASSVVAAMNTGELFF.

This chain uses TRBV5-4 with TRBJ1-3; 11 bases map to TRBD1. This CDR3 is built from 16 residues. The ends lost 4 bases at V and 1 base at J; junction bases unmatched: 4. Germline V gene sequence: CDR1 SGHNT, CDR2 YYREEE (reference sequence). In DNA, the CDR3 is TGTGCCAGCAGCCCGGACAGGGGGCTTTCTGGAAACACCATATATTTT. Protein: CASSPDRGLSGNTIYF.

V is TRBV13 and J is TRBJ2-7; D call uncertain. The CDR3 extends over 11 amino acids. The V end lost 8 bases, the J end lost 1 base, and 6 bases lay between the germline ends. The germline gives CDR1 PRHDT, CDR2 FYEKMQ (reference sequence). The CDR3 DNA reads as TGTGCCAGCGGCGGATCCTACGAGCAGTACTTC. Amino acid sequence: CASGGSYEQYF. Drawing the rest from reference TRBV13 and TRBJ2-7, the complete variable domain is AAGVIQSPRHLIKEKRETATLKCYPIPRHDTVYWYQQGPGQDPQFLISFYEKMQSDKGSIPDRFSAQQFSDYHSELNMSSLELGDSALYFCASGGSYEQYFGPGTRLTVT.

This clone has only one observation. The chain has TRBV7-2 and TRBJ2-7, with TRBD2 matching 9 bases. Germline CDR1 is SGHTA and CDR2 is FQGNSA. Losses at the gene ends were 0 bases for V and 2 bases for J; bases not matched to a gene: 11. This CDR3 contains 18 residues. CDR3 sequence reads: CASSLAGKETSGTYEQYF. Here the CDR3 DNA reads TGTGCCAGCAGCTTAGCGGGTAAGGAGACTAGCGGAACCTACGAGCAGTACTTC.

The genes are TRBV11-3 and TRBJ2-7; the D gene is possibly TRBD2 (7 bases). Germline V lookup: CDR1 SGHNT, CDR2 YENEEA. CDR3 length: 15 amino acids. Between the trimmed V and J ends, which lost 3 bases and 5 bases, there was a span of 17 bases. The CDR3 spells CASSFSAGHPHEQYF. The CDR3 coding sequence is TGTGCCAGCAGCTTTTCAGCGGGACACCCCCACGAGCAGTACTTC.

J is TRBJ2-5 and V is TRBV6-1, with TRBD1 as a possible D gene (5 bases). There are 15 residues in the CDR3. Germline V lookup: CDR1 MNHNS, CDR2 SASEGT. The germline V and J ends were trimmed by 1 base and 5 bases, with 14 bases remaining between them. The CDR3 here is CASSEGGRVTETQYF. CDR3 coding DNA: TGTGCCAGCAGTGAAGGGGGCCGAGTAACGGAGACCCAGTACTTC.

The gene calls are TRBV10-2 and TRBJ2-7; 9 positions match TRBD1. The germline CDR1 and CDR2 sequences are WSHSY and SAAADI. This CDR3 contains 16 residues. The J segment lost 5 bases and the V segment lost 3 bases, leaving 11 bases of the junction unmatched. CDR3 DNA: TGCGCCAGCAGTGACCGGACAGGGGCCGTTGAAAACGAGCAGTACTTC. Translated, it gives CASSDRTGAVENEQYF.

J is TRBJ1-2 and V is TRBV7-3, with 7 bases identical to TRBD1. The germline V gene has CDR1 SGHTA and CDR2 FQGTGA. Trimming took 5 bases from V and 1 from J; bases not matched to a gene: 7. This CDR3 is 15 amino acids long. The CDR3 spells CASSPIPGGNYGYTF. CDR3 DNA sequence: TGTGCCAGCAGCCCTATACCAGGGGGTAACTATGGCTACACCTTC.

The chain links TRBV6-4 to TRBJ1-5; possible D gene TRBD1, 6 bases. Per germline, CDR1 MRHNA and CDR2 SNTAGT. With 7 bases removed from V and 11 bases from J, the gap between germline ends came to 18 bases. The CDR3 covers 13 residues. The CDR3: CASTTGQKAAQHF. The CDR3 nucleotides read TGTGCCAGCACCACCGGACAGAAAGCAGCCCAGCATTTT.

This rearrangement joins TRBV9 to TRBJ1-2, with TRBD1 matching 7 bases. CDR3 length: 14 residues. Germline loops: CDR1 SGDLS, CDR2 YYNGEE. V was clipped by 3 bases and J by 7 bases; unmatched bases: 9. CDR3 sequence (DNA): TGTGCCAGCAGCGCCCGGGACAGTAGGGGTGGCTACACCTTC. It yields the protein CASSARDSRGGYTF.